This T cell receptor (beta chain) came from a study of blood T cell repertoires in COVID-19. The data were produced by immunoSEQ multiplex PCR, yet TCRdb's version contains in-frame clones alone and is incomplete. In the table there are about 120,000 clones, over 70% of which are singletons. The CDR3 has 14 residues. V was shortened by 7 bases and J by 5 bases, with 12 bases between the two germline ends. Germline V lookup: CDR1 LNHDA, CDR2 SQIVND (reference sequence). The clonotype originates from a woman aged 70 to 79 with acute or convalescent COVID-19. The sequencing input was peripheral blood. The rearrangement links TRBV19 to TRBJ1-6; D might be TRBD1 (6 bases). CDR3 nucleotides: TGTGCCAGTAACAGGGCCCGGGATAATTCACCCCTCCACTTT. This gives the protein CASNRARDNSPLHF.